A selection of T cell receptor beta chains follows, all from one sample in a study of blood T cell repertoires in COVID-19. Assay used: immunoSEQ multiplex PCR; TCRdb lists only in-frame clones, some missing. The data hold approximately 280,000 clones, with around 85% observed a single time. The specimen sequenced was peripheral blood. These receptors were collected from a woman in her seventies with acute or convalescent COVID-19. Both conserved end residues are part of each CDR3. D genes are given only for firm matches. Rows give clone size only sometimes, using once, few, many, or a class for an expanded clone.

v_gene	abundance	j_gene	d_gene	CDR3nt	CDR3aa
TRBV10-2	-	TRBJ2-2	TRBD2	TGCGCCAGCAAGGGACTAGCGCTGAACACCGGGGAGCTGTTTTTT	CASKGLALNTGELFF
TRBV12-3/TRBV12-4	-	TRBJ2-7	-	TGTGCCAGCAGTTTATCAGACGAGCAGTACTTC	CASSLSDEQYF
TRBV2	few	TRBJ2-3	-	TGTGCCAGCAGCGATCCCGCGGGCACAGATACGCAGTATTTT	CASSDPAGTDTQYF
TRBV5-1	-	TRBJ2-5	TRBD1	TGCGCCAGCAGCTTGGCAGGGGGCGAATTCCAAGAGACCCAGTACTTC	CASSLAGGEFQETQYF
TRBV3-1/TRBV3-2	once	TRBJ2-7	TRBD2	TGTGCCAGCAGCACAGGGCTAGCGGGGGGTCGGAACGAGCAGTACTTC	CASSTGLAGGRNEQYF
TRBV18	few	TRBJ2-2	-	TGTGCCAGCTCACCAAGCGATAGAGGCACCGGGGAGCTGTTTTTT	CASSPSDRGTGELFF
TRBV6-6	-	TRBJ1-4	TRBD1	TGTGCCAGCAGTTGGGGACAGGGAGCGACTAATGAAAAACTGTTTTTT	CASSWGQGATNEKLFF
TRBV3-1/TRBV3-2	-	TRBJ2-3	-	TGTGCCAGCAGCCAATGGGGGGCAGATACGCAGTATTTT	CASSQWGADTQYF
TRBV5-1	-	TRBJ1-6	-	TGCGCCAGCAGCTGGAACTCGGTCAGGGAAGGGTCACCCCTCCACTTT	CASSWNSVREGSPLHF
TRBV18	few	TRBJ1-2	TRBD1	TGTGCCAGCTCACCACTCGCCGGACAGGGGGGATATGGCTACACCTTC	CASSPLAGQGGYGYTF
TRBV11-2	-	TRBJ1-2	-	TGTGCCAGCTTGGTGGGGGCCTGCTATGGCTACACCTTC	CASLVGACYGYTF
TRBV19	-	TRBJ1-1	TRBD1	TGTGCCAGTAGGCCAGGGGGGAACCTCCGCGCTTTCTTT	CASRPGGNLRAFF
TRBV5-1	once	TRBJ2-5	TRBD2	TGCGCCAGCAGCTTGGCGGCTAGCGGGGGTCGGCGGGAGACCCAGTACTTC	CASSLAASGGRRETQYF
TRBV5-4	-	TRBJ2-1	TRBD1	TGTGCCAGCAGCTTGGGGACAGGGATTTACAATGAGCAGTTCTTC	CASSLGTGIYNEQFF
TRBV2	-	TRBJ2-5	TRBD2	TGTGCCGACAGACTAGCCGGGGAGACCCAGTACTTC	CADRLAGETQYF
TRBV7-8	once	TRBJ2-7	-	TGTGCCAGCAGCTTCTCGGGTAGCGCAATCTCCTACGAGCAGTACTTC	CASSFSGSAISYEQYF
TRBV10-3	-	TRBJ2-1	TRBD2	TGTGCCATCAAAGGGGAGGGAGTCGAGCAGTTCTTC	CAIKGEGVEQFF
TRBV6-6	-	TRBJ1-6	-	TGTGCCAGTAACGGGGTCCCGGACGCCACCCTCCACTTT	CASNGVPDATLHF
TRBV11-2	-	TRBJ2-3	-	TGTGCCAGCAGCCACGACAGGAGTTCAGATACGCAGTATTTT	CASSHDRSSDTQYF
TRBV30	-	TRBJ1-1	TRBD1	TGTGCCTGGAGTGCCGGGACAGGGAGGGTATCCGCTGAAGCTTTCTTT	CAWSAGTGRVSAEAFF
TRBV4-2	-	TRBJ2-4	TRBD1	TGTGCCAGCAGCCCCTGGACAGGGGAAAACATTCAGTACTTC	CASSPWTGENIQYF
TRBV30	-	TRBJ1-2	-	TGTGCCTGGACGGGAGCGGACAAACCTCTGTATGGCTACACCTTC	CAWTGADKPLYGYTF
TRBV3-1/TRBV3-2	-	TRBJ1-1	TRBD1	TGTGCCAGCAGCCCACGCGACAGGGGGCTTCGGACTCCTTGGACTGAAGCTTTCTTT	CASSPRDRGLRTPWTEAFF
TRBV3-1/TRBV3-2	-	TRBJ2-3	-	TGTGCCAGCAGCCAAGAACAGGGTTACACAGATACGCAGTATTTT	CASSQEQGYTDTQYF
TRBV7-2	-	TRBJ1-4	-	TGTGCCAGCAGCGGACAGCTGAATGAAAAACTGTTTTTT	CASSGQLNEKLFF
TRBV18	-	TRBJ2-3	TRBD2	TGTGCCAGCTCACCCGGCGGGGGTACAGATACGCAGTATTTT	CASSPGGGTDTQYF
TRBV29-1	-	TRBJ1-2	-	TGCAGCGTAACGGACAGACCCTTCTATGGCTACACCTTC	CSVTDRPFYGYTF
TRBV3-1/TRBV3-2	-	TRBJ1-2	TRBD1	TGTGCCAGTTCGGACAGGGGGCTATACTATGGCTACACCTTC	CASSDRGLYYGYTF
TRBV7-3	-	TRBJ1-1	-	TGTGCCAGCAGCTCATTTGTGAACACTGAAGCTTTCTTT	CASSSFVNTEAFF
TRBV15	-	TRBJ2-5	TRBD2	TGTGCCACCAGCAGCCCACGGGGGGGGAGACTAGCGGAGACCCAGTACTTC	CATSSPRGGRLAETQYF
TRBV10-3	-	TRBJ1-2	-	TGTGCCTCGGGGGACGGTAACTATGGCTACACCTTC	CASGDGNYGYTF
TRBV28	-	TRBJ2-1	TRBD2	TGTGCCAGCTTCAGCGGGGGGGGCAATGAGCAGTTCTTC	CASFSGGGNEQFF
TRBV6-5	few	TRBJ1-4	TRBD1	TGTGCCAGCAGTACCCGACAGGGCAATTCCGAAAAACTGTTTTTT	CASSTRQGNSEKLFF
TRBV30	-	TRBJ1-4	TRBD1	TGTGCCTGGAGTCTAGTACAGGGGGTGAGAGGAGAAAAACTGTTTTTT	CAWSLVQGVRGEKLFF
TRBV12-3/TRBV12-4	-	TRBJ1-1	TRBD1	TGTGCCAGCGTCCAGACAGGGGAGACTGAAGCTTTCTTT	CASVQTGETEAFF
TRBV2	-	TRBJ1-2	TRBD1	TGTGCCAACCGACAGGGGGCTTCGGGTGGCTACACCTTC	CANRQGASGGYTF
TRBV27	-	TRBJ1-6	TRBD1	TGTGCCAGCAGTTTGAGAGGCTATCCAGGGGGCCGGTCACCCCTCCACTTT	CASSLRGYPGGRSPLHF
TRBV7-3	-	TRBJ2-1	-	TGTGCCAGCAGCTTAGGCCCCTTCGGGGGGCAGGTTGAGCAGTTCTTC	CASSLGPFGGQVEQFF
TRBV4-2	once	TRBJ1-2	-	TGTGCCAGCAGCCAAGACAGGGTTAAAGGTTATGGCTACACCTTC	CASSQDRVKGYGYTF
TRBV29-1	-	TRBJ2-1	TRBD1	TGCAGCTCGGGACAGGGGTGGACAAGTGAGCAGTTCTTC	CSSGQGWTSEQFF
TRBV7-2	-	TRBJ1-2	TRBD1	TGTGCCAGCAGCACGGACAGGGAAGCCTACACCTTC	CASSTDREAYTF
TRBV7-8	-	TRBJ1-2	-	TGTGCCAGCAGCTTAGGACAGACTAACTATGGCTACACCTTC	CASSLGQTNYGYTF
TRBV19	-	TRBJ1-6	-	TGTGCCAGTAGTATGGGGAGGGGAGGTCCGATTCATTCACCCCTCCACTTT	CASSMGRGGPIHSPLHF